The 30 T cell receptor beta chains in this list originate from one sample, sequenced in a study of beta chain features in type 1 diabetes. What was sequenced were expressed TCRB transcripts, since all of the isolated RNA had been reverse transcribed. Using immunoSEQ multiplex PCR, the repertoire was profiled, and TCRdb retains in-frame clones only, with some absent. The repertoire has 850,000 to 900,000 clones, about a sixth of them found once; the top ten carry 0.023%. Sequenced: naive CD4+ T cells from blood. These receptors came from a young woman in good health.

This clone has only a few counts. The chain employs TRBV7-2 and TRBJ2-3; 7 bases are shared with TRBD2. The germline CDR1 and CDR2 sequences are SGHTA and FQGNSA. The length of the CDR3 is 14 residues. Germline trimming cut 10 bases from V and 5 bases from J; bases unmatched to any gene: 12. CDR3 region: CATSAAGVLDTQYF. CDR3 coding DNA: TGTGCCACATCCGCGGCGGGAGTTCTAGATACGCAGTATTTT.

This clone has more than one count but fewer than ten. The chain has TRBV28 and TRBJ2-7; possibly TRBD1 or TRBD2 for D (5 bases each). This CDR3 is built from 13 residues. The germline V gene has CDR1 MDHEN and CDR2 SYDVKM. The germline V and J ends were trimmed by 8 bases and 2 bases, with 13 bases remaining between them. The CDR3 coding sequence is TGTGCCAGCGGGTTGGGGGTAACCTACGAGCAGTACTTC. This translates into CASGLGVTYEQYF.

The sample holds a few counts of this clone. The CDR3 spells CSVGQGRYEQYF. CDR3 coding DNA: TGCAGCGTTGGACAGGGGCGATACGAGCAGTACTTC. This rearrangement joins TRBV29-1 to TRBJ2-7; 8 nucleotides align to TRBD1. Germline CDR1 is SQVTM and CDR2 is ANQGSEA. V was clipped by 4 bases and J by 4 bases; unmatched bases: 3. The CDR3 contains 12 residues.

V gene TRBV5-1 combines with J gene TRBJ2-1; D is unresolved. With 2 bases removed from V and 0 bases from J, the gap between germline ends came to 9 bases. The CDR3 loop spans 15 amino acids. The germline CDR1 and CDR2 sequences are SGHRS and YFSETQ. The CDR3 region is CASSFSDPSYNEQFF. CDR3 nucleotide sequence: TGCGCCAGCAGCTTCTCGGATCCCTCCTACAATGAGCAGTTCTTC.

The DNA of the CDR3 is TGTGCCATCACCACCAACGCGGGCACCTACGAGCAGTACTTC. Translating gives CAITTNAGTYEQYF. The chain has TRBV10-3 and TRBJ2-7; weak D call: TRBD2 (5 bases). The ends were cut back, 7 bases at V and 2 bases at J, with 15 bases in the middle. Looked up from germline, CDR1 is ENHRY and CDR2 is SYGVKD. The CDR3 is made up of 14 amino acids.

The rearrangement joins TRBV7-8 to TRBJ1-1; D might be TRBD1 (6 bases). The CDR3 length is 15 residues. V dropped 2 bases and J dropped 0 bases, with 10 bases sitting between them. Germline loops: CDR1 SGHVS, CDR2 FQNEAQ. CDR3 region: CASSLLGGLNTEAFF. The CDR3 nucleotides are TGTGCCAGCAGCTTACTGGGGGGCTTGAACACTGAAGCTTTCTTT.

V gene TRBV6-5 combines with J gene TRBJ2-7; D unclear. Between the trimmed V and J ends, which lost 0 bases and 10 bases, there was a span of 16 bases. Germline CDR1 is MNHEY and CDR2 is SVGAGI. The CDR3 runs to 14 residues. CDR3 nucleotide sequence: TGTGCCAGCAGTTACTCGGACGCAGCGACGGGCCAGTACTTC. It encodes CASSYSDAATGQYF.

The sample holds a few counts of this clone. The chain carries TRBV25-1 and TRBJ2-7, with D unclear. The germline CDR1 and CDR2 sequences are MGHDK and SYGVNS. The V and J ends lost 1 base and 4 bases respectively, with 17 bases between them. This CDR3 has 16 amino acids. CDR3 in amino acids: CASSESGFRDIYEQYF. CDR3 in DNA: TGTGCCAGCAGTGAATCAGGCTTTCGCGATATATACGAGCAGTACTTC.

This clone showed up just a few times. The chain has TRBV28 and TRBJ2-1; D assignment may be TRBD1 or TRBD2 (5 bases each). This CDR3 contains 16 residues. V was clipped by 1 base and J by 2 bases, with 12 bases between them. Germline loops: CDR1 MDHEN, CDR2 SYDVKM. The CDR3: CASSLSSGAPYNEQFF. CDR3 bases: TGTGCCAGCAGTTTATCATCCGGGGCCCCCTACAATGAGCAGTTCTTC.

The CDR3 nucleotides are TGTGCCAGCGGACGAGGGGAGGGCTCCTACAATGAGCAGTTCTTC. Amino acids: CASGRGEGSYNEQFF. This chain connects TRBV9 to TRBJ2-1; 7 nucleotides match TRBD2. The V gene's germline CDR1 is SGDLS and CDR2 YYNGEE. The CDR3 extends over 15 amino acids. V dropped 7 bases and J dropped 0; count of bases not matched to a gene: 7.

The chain is built from TRBV7-2 and TRBJ1-3; no reliable D call. This CDR3 is built from 14 residues. The germline V and J ends were trimmed by 1 base and 0 bases, with 4 bases remaining between them. CDR1 is SGHTA and CDR2 is FQGNSA in the germline V gene. CDR3 nucleotide sequence: TGTGCCAGCAGCTTAGACTCCTCTGGAAACACCATATATTTT. This translates into CASSLDSSGNTIYF.

This clone was detected a few times. V is TRBV29-1 and J is TRBJ2-3; D tentatively reads TRBD1 or TRBD2 (5 bases each). Trimming pared 7 bases from V and 1 base from J, leaving 15 bases between. From germline, CDR1 is SQVTM and CDR2 ANQGSEA. This CDR3 is built from 14 residues. In nucleotides, the CDR3 is TGCAGCGGGTCCCGGGGCCGCGGCACAGATACGCAGTATTTT. It yields the protein CSGSRGRGTDTQYF.

The J gene is TRBJ2-3, the V gene TRBV19; perhaps TRBD1 as D (6 bases). Trimming took 6 bases from V and 3 from J, leaving 13 bases between them. CDR3 length: 14 amino acids. Germline assignment: CDR1 LNHDA and CDR2 SQIVND (reference sequence). The CDR3 here is CASSHRVVTDTQYF. The CDR3 nucleotides are TGTGCCAGTAGCCACAGGGTGGTGACAGATACGCAGTATTTT.

The chain is built from TRBV4-3 and TRBJ2-4, with 9 bases that match TRBD2. The germline gives CDR1 LGHNA, CDR2 YSLEER. The CDR3 is 21 residues long. Losses at the gene ends were 0 bases for V and 6 bases for J; bases not matched to a gene: 21. Written as DNA, the CDR3 is TGCGCCAGCAGCCAAGATCTAGGGACGGGACTAGCCGATCCCCGGGGAAACATTCAGTACTTC. Protein product: CASSQDLGTGLADPRGNIQYF.

V gene TRBV7-2 combines with J gene TRBJ2-1, with a weak D call TRBD2 (6 bases). The CDR3 runs to 19 residues. Germline V lookup: CDR1 SGHTA, CDR2 FQGNSA. Trimming cost V 2 bases and J 5 bases, with 25 bases left between them. The CDR3 DNA reads as TGTGCCAGCAGCTTATTTAGTAGTTTTAGGAGCCGCGGGAACAATGAGCAGTTCTTC. Amino acid sequence: CASSLFSSFRSRGNNEQFF.

Points on this clone: One junction end disagrees with the germline gene, perhaps due to a read error. This chain connects TRBV6-1 to TRBJ2-7, with a possible D match to TRBD2 (5 bases). The germline gives CDR1 MNHNS, CDR2 SASEGT. CDR3 length equals 12 residues. CDR3 sequence (DNA): TGTGCCAGCAGTCCCGGGATATACGAGCAGTGCTTC. This encodes CASSPGIYEQCF.

This clone was observed a handful of times. This chain uses TRBV15 with TRBJ1-5; no definite D call. There are 12 residues in the CDR3. V was cut by 2 bases and J by 6 bases, with 5 bases left in between. Germline-derived CDR1 and CDR2 are LNHNV and YYDKDF (reference sequence). The CDR3 sequence is CATSRNGQPQHF. CDR3 bases: TGTGCCACCAGCAGAAACGGTCAGCCCCAGCATTTT.

The rearrangement joins TRBV19 to TRBJ2-1; D is perhaps TRBD2 (6 bases). CDR3 length: 12 residues. The germline V and J ends were trimmed by 8 bases and 3 bases, with 8 bases remaining between them. Looked up from germline, CDR1 is LNHDA and CDR2 is SQIVND (reference sequence). The CDR3 spells CASGGYYNEQFF. CDR3 DNA sequence: TGTGCCAGTGGGGGGTACTACAATGAGCAGTTCTTC.

This clone was counted a few times. The chain joins TRBV19 to TRBJ1-2, with D possibly matching TRBD1 (5 bases). This CDR3 is built from 16 residues. V was pared by 3 bases and J by 3 bases, with 17 bases between. Germline V CDR1 and CDR2: LNHDA, SQIVND (reference sequence). In DNA form, the CDR3 reads TGTGCCAGTAGTATTAATCTGCGGAGGGGCGACTATGGCTACACCTTC. Translated: CASSINLRRGDYGYTF.

V is TRBV20-1 and J is TRBJ1-1, with D hard to call. Germline V gene lookup returns CDR1 DFQATT and CDR2 SNEGSKA (reference sequence). This CDR3 contains 11 residues. V lost 5 bases, J lost 6 bases, and 10 bases lay in between. Here the CDR3 reads CSARNYPEAFF. Written as DNA, the CDR3 is TGCAGTGCTCGGAATTATCCTGAAGCTTTCTTT.

This rearrangement joins TRBV7-6 to TRBJ2-7; D ambiguous. This CDR3 is built from 14 residues. V lost 1 base to trimming and J lost 6 bases, with 13 bases between them. Germline values: CDR1 SGHVS, CDR2 FNYEAQ. CDR3 region: CASSLEGGMGEQYF. As DNA, the CDR3 is TGTGCCAGCAGCTTAGAGGGCGGAATGGGCGAGCAGTACTTC.

The sample holds a few counts of this clone. V gene TRBV10-3 combines with J gene TRBJ1-2; D might be TRBD1 (5 bases). Germline V gene sequence: CDR1 ENHRY, CDR2 SYGVKD. Trimming stripped 2 bases from V and 7 bases from J, with 8 bases between. This CDR3 is 12 amino acids long. CDR3 in DNA: TGTGCCATCAGTGAGGAGGGGATTGGCTACACCTTC. Its translation: CAISEEGIGYTF.

In this sample, this clone turned up a few times. The rearrangement uses TRBV4-2 and TRBJ2-1, with 8 nucleotides matching TRBD1. With V trimmed by 1 base and J by 6 bases, 8 bases remained unmatched. CDR1 is LGHNA and CDR2 is YNFKEQ in the germline V gene. This CDR3 spans 16 amino acids. The CDR3 spells CASSQGGDRFGNEQFF. In DNA, the CDR3 is TGTGCCAGCAGCCAAGGGGGGGACAGGTTCGGCAATGAGCAGTTCTTC.

On this clone itself: The junction departs from germline at one end; a sequencing error may be responsible. This sequence joins TRBV11-2 and TRBJ2-3; the D gene is possibly TRBD2 (6 bases). CDR1 is SGHAT and CDR2 is FQNNGV in the germline V gene. The CDR3 totals 14 residues. The CDR3 here is CASSQGTSTDTQYF. DNA of the CDR3: TGCGCCAGCAGCCAAGGGACTAGCACAGATACGCAGTATTTT.

The chain combines TRBV5-6 with TRBJ1-1; possible D gene TRBD1, 5 bases. The CDR3 runs 13 residues. The germline gives CDR1 SGHDT, CDR2 YYEEEE. Trimming shortened V by 0 bases and J by 9 bases, and 12 bases separated the two germline ends. The DNA for the CDR3 is TGTGCCAGCAGCTTGGCTTCGGGGACGAAAGCTTTCTTT. Translation: CASSLASGTKAFF.

The V call is TRBV15, the J call TRBJ1-4, with 10 bases aligning to TRBD1. V shed 3 bases and J 7 bases; nucleotides not matched to a gene: 2. CDR3 size: 14 residues. Germline V gives CDR1 LNHNV, CDR2 YYDKDF (reference sequence). DNA of the CDR3: TGTGCCACCAGCAGCCGGGACAGGGGTGAAAAACTGTTTTTT. This translates into CATSSRDRGEKLFF.

The chain couples TRBV11-2 to TRBJ2-1, with 10 bases fitting TRBD2. Germline CDR1 is SGHAT and CDR2 is FQNNGV. J lost 9 bases, V lost 1 base, and 6 bases had no gene match. CDR3 length equals 15 residues. In DNA, the CDR3 is TGTGCCAGCAGCTTAGGTTCTAGCGGGAGCCCTGAGCAGTTCTTC. Its protein product is CASSLGSSGSPEQFF.

This chain links TRBV5-4 with TRBJ2-3; D is uncertain. The CDR3 contains 15 residues. The germline V gene encodes CDR1 SGHNT and CDR2 YYREEE (reference sequence). Trimming stripped 0 bases from V and 0 bases from J, with 8 bases between. CDR3 protein: CASSLDERSTDTQYF. CDR3 sequence (DNA): TGTGCCAGCAGCTTGGACGAGCGAAGCACAGATACGCAGTATTTT.

This clone has just a few counts. V and J are TRBV19 and TRBJ2-7, with 7 bases fitting TRBD1. The junction had 8 bases not matched to a gene; V was cut back by 4 bases and J by 2 bases. Germline assignment: CDR1 LNHDA and CDR2 SQIVND (reference sequence). This CDR3 is built from 15 residues. The CDR3 region is CASSTTGTATYEQYF. As DNA, the CDR3 is TGTGCCAGTAGTACAACCGGGACAGCGACCTACGAGCAGTACTTC.

The rearrangement links TRBV7-2 to TRBJ2-1; no clear D gene. This CDR3 is 11 amino acids long. Germline values: CDR1 SGHTA, CDR2 FQGNSA. The germline V and J ends were trimmed by 1 base and 10 bases, with 5 bases remaining between them. The CDR3 DNA sequence: TGTGCCAGCAGCTTAGGAGCGGAGCAGTTCTTC. It specifies CASSLGAEQFF.